These T cell receptor beta chains were read from a single sample in a study of beta chain features in type 1 diabetes. Profiled with immunoSEQ multiplex PCR; TCRdb holds only in-frame clones, not every one. This table holds approximately 160,000 clones, around a tenth found once. The source material was central memory CD4+ T cells from blood. All receptors come from a man under 40 with type 1 diabetes. CDR3s include the opening cysteine and the closing phenylalanine or tryptophan. D genes are given only for firm matches. Expanded clones are given a class, and other clones once, few, many or no size at all.

clone_size | j_call | v_call | d_call | cdr3_aa | cdr3_nt
few | TRBJ2-1 | TRBV2 | TRBD1 | CANYRDRGNEQFF | TGTGCCAACTACCGGGACAGGGGCAATGAGCAGTTCTTC
once | TRBJ2-3 | TRBV6-5 | NA | CASNGNTDTQYF | TGTGCCAGCAACGGTAACACAGATACGCAGTATTTT
NA | TRBJ1-2 | TRBV27 | NA | CASSPAGLGRDYGYTF | TGTGCCAGCAGCCCCGCGGGGTTGGGCCGTGATTATGGCTACACCTTC
NA | TRBJ1-2 | TRBV5-6 | TRBD1 | CASSLGSGQGYGYTF | TGTGCCAGCAGCTTGGGGTCCGGACAGGGCTATGGCTACACCTTC
NA | TRBJ2-5 | TRBV7-2 | NA | CASTFDSGGTQYF | TGTGCCAGTACCTTTGACTCCGGGGGGACCCAGTACTTC
NA | TRBJ2-7 | TRBV27 | NA | CASSGWASGEQYF | TGTGCCAGCAGTGGATGGGCATCGGGGGAGCAGTACTTC
few | TRBJ2-5 | TRBV7-2 | TRBD2 | CASSPGLGLSETQYF | TGTGCCAGCAGCCCCGGACTAGGCTTGTCGGAGACCCAGTACTTC
few | TRBJ2-2 | TRBV15 | TRBD2 | CATRTLASGSTGELFF | TGTGCCACCAGAACCTTGGCTAGCGGGTCCACCGGGGAGCTGTTTTTT
few | TRBJ2-5 | TRBV7-9 | TRBD2 | CASSRTGTSGSETQYF | TGTGCCAGCAGCCGCACCGGGACTAGCGGGAGTGAGACCCAGTACTTC
few | TRBJ2-4 | TRBV4-3 | TRBD2 | CASSQGLAGVGRDIQYF | TGCGCCAGCAGCCAAGGCCTAGCGGGAGTAGGAAGGGACATTCAGTACTTC
NA | TRBJ2-3 | TRBV9 | NA | CASTHSTGDTQYF | TGTGCCAGCACCCACTCGACGGGGGATACGCAGTATTTT
NA | TRBJ2-1 | TRBV9 | TRBD1 | CASSTRPGTEYNEQFF | TGTGCCAGCAGCACCCGACCTGGGACAGAATACAATGAGCAGTTCTTC
few | TRBJ2-5 | TRBV2 | TRBD2 | CASSEAVAGVTETQYF | TGTGCCAGCAGTGAAGCGGTAGCGGGAGTCACAGAGACCCAGTACTTC
few | TRBJ2-5 | TRBV28 | NA | CASSFLGGTGGLETQYF | TGTGCCAGCAGTTTCCTTGGGGGGACGGGCGGCTTGGAGACCCAGTACTTC
few | TRBJ2-3 | TRBV29-1 | NA | CRAGVHTDTQYF | TGCAGGGCCGGAGTTCATACAGATACGCAGTATTTT
NA | TRBJ2-2 | TRBV5-4 | TRBD2 | CASSFLAGSNTGELFF | TGTGCCAGCAGCTTCCTAGCGGGATCGAACACCGGGGAGCTGTTTTTT
NA | TRBJ2-3 | TRBV6-5 | NA | CASSYPGTDTQYF | TGTGCCAGCAGTTACCCAGGAACAGATACGCAGTATTTT
few | TRBJ1-1 | TRBV19 | NA | CASTAGQRNTEAFF | TGTGCCAGTACTGCAGGACAGAGGAACACTGAAGCTTTCTTT
NA | TRBJ2-5 | TRBV6-5 | NA | CASSYSISHGETQYF | TGTGCCAGCAGTTACTCGATTAGCCACGGGGAGACCCAGTACTTC
NA | TRBJ2-7 | TRBV25-1 | TRBD2 | CASSGTPGSSGGAEQYF | TGTGCCAGCAGTGGAACCCCGGGGTCTAGCGGGGGTGCCGAGCAGTACTTC
NA | TRBJ1-3 | TRBV28 | TRBD1 | CASSLLGQMGNTIYF | TGTGCCAGCAGTTTGTTGGGACAGATGGGAAACACCATATATTTT
few | TRBJ2-5 | TRBV7-9 | NA | CASTRQGGETQYF | TGTGCCAGCACCAGACAGGGAGGAGAGACCCAGTACTTC
few | TRBJ2-3 | TRBV29-1 | NA | CSVVGGATDTQYF | TGCAGCGTTGTTGGCGGGGCCACAGATACGCAGTATTTT
NA | TRBJ2-1 | TRBV9 | TRBD2 | CASSERLAGGSNEQFF | TGTGCCAGCAGCGAAAGACTAGCGGGAGGGTCCAATGAGCAGTTCTTC
few | TRBJ2-6 | TRBV6-6 | NA | CASSPRGAGANVLTF | TGTGCCAGCAGCCCGCGAGGTGCTGGGGCCAACGTCCTGACTTTC
few | TRBJ1-5 | TRBV7-9 | NA | CASSLSLGGSNQPQHF | TGTGCCAGCAGCTTATCCTTGGGGGGTAGCAATCAGCCCCAGCATTTT
NA | TRBJ2-1 | TRBV2 | TRBD2 | CASKLSGRDEQFF | TGTGCCAGCAAGCTTAGCGGGAGGGATGAGCAGTTCTTC